This T cell receptor beta chain came from a study of response to subunit inactivated influenza vaccine. The V end lost 5 bases, the J end lost 3 bases, and 14 bases lay between the germline ends. The CDR3 covers 15 residues. CDR1 and CDR2 (germline): SGHAT, FQNNGV. Study conclusions and caveats: Authors suggested each seasonal influenza vaccination recruits few new T cells.

This clonotype was counted only a few times. Its antigen is unknown. Using its own MiXCR run on the RT-PCR reads, TCRdb lists one record per CDR3 protein. The table has around 750,000 distinct CDR3 sequences, 21% seen once. The chain is built from TRBV11-2 and TRBJ2-1; a weak D match, TRBD2 (5 bases). Sequences were derived from PBMCs from blood, sampled around 5 days after vaccination. This clonotype originated in a man aged 50 to 60 who received an inactivated influenza vaccine. CDR3 residues: CASSPRGNHYNEQFF. CDR3 sequence (DNA): TGTGCCAGCAGCCCCCGAGGGAACCACTACAATGAGCAGTTCTTC.